This T cell receptor beta chain was retrieved from a study of technical replicates of blood from a handful of donors. This CDR3 has 14 residues. The V end lost 1 base, the J end lost 5 bases, and 10 bases lay between the germline ends. Germline lookup yields CDR1 SGHRS and CDR2 YFSETQ. The repertoire was sequenced with immunoSEQ multiplex PCR; TCRdb's copy has only in-frame clones and lacks some. The table has under 75,000 clones, around 93% seen once. Sample: PBMCs. V usage is TRBV5-1 and J usage is TRBJ2-1; D is uncertain. This clonotype was obtained from a human donor in good health. Some clones in this sample may be carry-over from other donors' samples. CDR3 amino acids: CASSLLSSDNEQFF. Written as DNA, the CDR3 is TGCGCCAGCAGCTTGCTTAGTTCTGACAATGAGCAGTTCTTC. The full variable domain, in which reference TRBV5-1 and TRBJ2-1 provide the parts outside the CDR3, is KAGVTQTPRYLIKTRGQQVTLSCSPISGHRSVSWYQQTPGQGLQFLFEYFSETQRNKGNFPGRFSGRQFSNSRSEMNVSTLELGDSALYLCASSLLSSDNEQFFGPGTRLTVL.